The rows below give T cell receptor beta chains drawn from one sample of a study of shared clonotypes between healthy human individuals. Assay used: immunoSEQ multiplex PCR; TCRdb lists only in-frame clones, some missing. The table shows over 2,000,000 clones, with around 95% occurring only once. The specimen sequenced was naive CD8+ T cells from PBMCs. The receptors were sampled from a man younger than 30 in good health. Some clones in this sample may be carry-over from other donors' samples. CDR3s include the opening cysteine and the closing phenylalanine or tryptophan. Each record gives: CDR3 DNA, CDR3 protein, D gene, V gene, J gene, clone size. D genes are given only for firm matches. Only part of the rows carry a size: once, few, many, or a class if the clone is expanded.

CDR3nt: TGCAGCGGTATAGCGGGAGGTCCCGCCTACGAGCAGTACTTC
CDR3aa: CSGIAGGPAYEQYF
d_gene: TRBD2
v_gene: TRBV29-1
j_gene: TRBJ2-7
abundance: .

CDR3nt: TGTGCCAGCAGCTTTCCGGGGGGCAATCAGCCCCAGCATTTT
CDR3aa: CASSFPGGNQPQHF
d_gene: .
v_gene: TRBV7-9
j_gene: TRBJ1-5
abundance: .

CDR3nt: TGTGCCAGCAGCTTGGTTCCGTCCTACAATGAGCAGTTCTTC
CDR3aa: CASSLVPSYNEQFF
d_gene: .
v_gene: TRBV5-4
j_gene: TRBJ2-1
abundance: .

CDR3nt: TGTGCCACTACTACCGGGACAGGGGGACGCTACACCTTC
CDR3aa: CATTTGTGGRYTF
d_gene: TRBD1
v_gene: TRBV6-1
j_gene: TRBJ1-2
abundance: .

CDR3nt: TGTGCCAGCAGTGAACAGACAGGGGGCACTGAAGCTTTCTTT
CDR3aa: CASSEQTGGTEAFF
d_gene: TRBD1
v_gene: TRBV6-1
j_gene: TRBJ1-1
abundance: once

CDR3nt: TGTGCCAGCAGTTTTGGGGGCACCTACGAGCAGTACTTC
CDR3aa: CASSFGGTYEQYF
d_gene: .
v_gene: TRBV27
j_gene: TRBJ2-7
abundance: few

CDR3nt: TGTGCCAGCAGCTTAGAGTCGCACGTAGCGGGAGGCGAGCAGTTCTTC
CDR3aa: CASSLESHVAGGEQFF
d_gene: TRBD2
v_gene: TRBV11-2
j_gene: TRBJ2-1
abundance: .

CDR3nt: TGTGCCAGCAGCGTGAGGACAGGGCTCTCCTACGAGCAGTACTTC
CDR3aa: CASSVRTGLSYEQYF
d_gene: TRBD1
v_gene: TRBV7-6
j_gene: TRBJ2-7
abundance: once

CDR3nt: TGTGCCTGGACCCGGGACATCACCTCTGGAAACACCATATATTTT
CDR3aa: CAWTRDITSGNTIYF
d_gene: .
v_gene: TRBV30
j_gene: TRBJ1-3
abundance: .

CDR3nt: TGTGCCAGCAGTGATAGGGACGCAGGCTTTACCTTC
CDR3aa: CASSDRDAGFTF
d_gene: .
v_gene: TRBV6-1
j_gene: TRBJ1-2
abundance: .

CDR3nt: TGTGCCAGCAGCGTAGGCACCGGGGAGCTGTTTTTT
CDR3aa: CASSVGTGELFF
d_gene: .
v_gene: TRBV5-6
j_gene: TRBJ2-2
abundance: .

CDR3nt: TGTGCCACCAGCTCGGGGGGCCGTGGCACCGGGGAGCTGTTTTTT
CDR3aa: CATSSGGRGTGELFF
d_gene: .
v_gene: TRBV15
j_gene: TRBJ2-2
abundance: .

CDR3nt: TGCAGCGTTGTTATGGGTGGACGGTGGTTTTTT
CDR3aa: CSVVMGGRWFF
d_gene: .
v_gene: TRBV29-1
j_gene: TRBJ1-4
abundance: .

CDR3nt: TGTGCCAGCAGCTTGGGACTACGGGATACGCAGTATTTT
CDR3aa: CASSLGLRDTQYF
d_gene: TRBD2
v_gene: TRBV7-7
j_gene: TRBJ2-3
abundance: .

CDR3nt: TGCGCCAGCAGCACCCAGGACGGGGGGAACTATGGCTACACCTTC
CDR3aa: CASSTQDGGNYGYTF
d_gene: .
v_gene: TRBV4-1
j_gene: TRBJ1-2
abundance: few

CDR3nt: TGTGCCAGCACTTGGGGGAATGAGCAGTTCTTC
CDR3aa: CASTWGNEQFF
d_gene: .
v_gene: TRBV2
j_gene: TRBJ2-1
abundance: .

CDR3nt: TGTGCCAGCAGTGCCGACAGGGGCGGTAATGAAAAACTGTTTTTT
CDR3aa: CASSADRGGNEKLFF
d_gene: TRBD1
v_gene: TRBV28
j_gene: TRBJ1-4
abundance: .

CDR3nt: TGCAGCGTACCTCTGGGATCCAAAAACATTCAGTACTTC
CDR3aa: CSVPLGSKNIQYF
d_gene: .
v_gene: TRBV29-1
j_gene: TRBJ2-4
abundance: .

CDR3nt: TGTGCCAGCAGTTTGGGACAGGGGGCTCACAATGAGCAGTTCTTC
CDR3aa: CASSLGQGAHNEQFF
d_gene: TRBD1
v_gene: TRBV28
j_gene: TRBJ2-1
abundance: .

CDR3nt: TGCGCCAGCAGCCAAGATGCAGGAAACTCTGGGGCCAACGTCCTGACTTTC
CDR3aa: CASSQDAGNSGANVLTF
d_gene: .
v_gene: TRBV4-3
j_gene: TRBJ2-6
abundance: .

CDR3nt: TGTGCCAGCAGCGGAGCCCCAGGGCCCGCAGGTGGCTACACCTTC
CDR3aa: CASSGAPGPAGGYTF
d_gene: .
v_gene: TRBV9
j_gene: TRBJ1-2
abundance: .

CDR3nt: TGCGCCAGCAGCCAAGATTTCCTAGCGGGAGGGGCCGGGGAGCTGTTTTTT
CDR3aa: CASSQDFLAGGAGELFF
d_gene: TRBD2
v_gene: TRBV4-1
j_gene: TRBJ2-2
abundance: .

CDR3nt: TGTGCCACAAGATGGACAGTCTCCTACGAGCAGTACTTC
CDR3aa: CATRWTVSYEQYF
d_gene: .
v_gene: TRBV2
j_gene: TRBJ2-7
abundance: .

CDR3nt: TGTGCCAGCAGCTTGTCAGGGACAGGCCTATGGGAGCAGTACTTC
CDR3aa: CASSLSGTGLWEQYF
d_gene: TRBD1
v_gene: TRBV7-9
j_gene: TRBJ2-7
abundance: .

CDR3nt: TGTGCCAGCAGCCAACGCCCCGGCGGGAGTTTTTACGAGCAGTACTTC
CDR3aa: CASSQRPGGSFYEQYF
d_gene: TRBD2
v_gene: TRBV16
j_gene: TRBJ2-7
abundance: .

CDR3nt: TGTGCCAGCAGCCGCAACACCCCGGATGAGCAGTTCTTC
CDR3aa: CASSRNTPDEQFF
d_gene: .
v_gene: TRBV9
j_gene: TRBJ2-1
abundance: .

CDR3nt: TGTGCCAGCAGTGAAGCGATAGCGGGAGGGCCTTGGGAGACCCAGTACTTC
CDR3aa: CASSEAIAGGPWETQYF
d_gene: TRBD2
v_gene: TRBV2
j_gene: TRBJ2-5
abundance: .

CDR3nt: TGTGCCAGCAGTTACTTCTACGGCCGCGAGCAGTTCTTC
CDR3aa: CASSYFYGREQFF
d_gene: .
v_gene: TRBV6-5
j_gene: TRBJ2-1
abundance: .

CDR3nt: TGTGCCAGCAGTTTATTCGGCGTCTCCGGACGGGTCAATGAGCAGTTCTTC
CDR3aa: CASSLFGVSGRVNEQFF
d_gene: .
v_gene: TRBV27
j_gene: TRBJ2-1
abundance: once

CDR3nt: TGCGCCAGCAGCAGACTCGGGACCCCCGGCGATACGCAGTATTTT
CDR3aa: CASSRLGTPGDTQYF
d_gene: .
v_gene: TRBV5-1
j_gene: TRBJ2-3
abundance: .

CDR3nt: TGCGCCAGCAGCCAAGATGGACGGAACTATGGCTACACCTTC
CDR3aa: CASSQDGRNYGYTF
d_gene: .
v_gene: TRBV4-3
j_gene: TRBJ1-2
abundance: .

CDR3nt: TGTGCCAGTAGTATCGGTTTGGGGGACAATGAGCAGTTCTTC
CDR3aa: CASSIGLGDNEQFF
d_gene: .
v_gene: TRBV19
j_gene: TRBJ2-1
abundance: .

CDR3nt: TGTGCCAGCAGTGGGGCAGGGGATAACTATGAGCAGTTCTTC
CDR3aa: CASSGAGDNYEQFF
d_gene: .
v_gene: TRBV6-5
j_gene: TRBJ2-1
abundance: .

CDR3nt: TGTGCCACAGGGGACCCAGGTGAGGGGGCGAGTGAAAAACTGTTTTTT
CDR3aa: CATGDPGEGASEKLFF
d_gene: TRBD1
v_gene: TRBV10-3
j_gene: TRBJ1-4
abundance: .

CDR3nt: TGTGCCAGCAGCCGGACTTTTGATGATGAGCAGTTCTTC
CDR3aa: CASSRTFDDEQFF
d_gene: .
v_gene: TRBV11-2
j_gene: TRBJ2-1
abundance: once

CDR3nt: TGTGCCAGCAGCTTGGTTGGGGCCCCACAAGAGACCCAGTACTTC
CDR3aa: CASSLVGAPQETQYF
d_gene: .
v_gene: TRBV5-4
j_gene: TRBJ2-5
abundance: .

CDR3nt: TGTGCCAGCAGCGTAGGGGCACGGAGTAATGAAAAACTGTTTTTT
CDR3aa: CASSVGARSNEKLFF
d_gene: .
v_gene: TRBV9
j_gene: TRBJ1-4
abundance: .

CDR3nt: TGTGCCAGCAGTGAGATCGGACGGGGAACCGCCTACGAGCAGTACTTC
CDR3aa: CASSEIGRGTAYEQYF
d_gene: .
v_gene: TRBV2
j_gene: TRBJ2-7
abundance: .

CDR3nt: TGTGCCAGCTCACCACCCACCAGGGGCGATACTGAAGCTTTCTTT
CDR3aa: CASSPPTRGDTEAFF
d_gene: .
v_gene: TRBV18
j_gene: TRBJ1-1
abundance: .

CDR3nt: TGTGCCAGCAGCCTTACTAGCGGGGCCTCCTACGAGCAGTACTTC
CDR3aa: CASSLTSGASYEQYF
d_gene: TRBD2
v_gene: TRBV14
j_gene: TRBJ2-7
abundance: .

CDR3nt: TGTGCCAGTAGTAGTCTAGCGGGAGCCTACGAGCAGTACTTC
CDR3aa: CASSSLAGAYEQYF
d_gene: TRBD2
v_gene: TRBV19
j_gene: TRBJ2-7
abundance: .

CDR3nt: TGTGCCAGCAGCTTTTCCGAGGACTATGGCTACACCTTC
CDR3aa: CASSFSEDYGYTF
d_gene: .
v_gene: TRBV11-2
j_gene: TRBJ1-2
abundance: once

CDR3nt: TGCAGCGTCGGGTTGATCCCTCCGGGCGAAAAACTGTTTTTT
CDR3aa: CSVGLIPPGEKLFF
d_gene: .
v_gene: TRBV29-1
j_gene: TRBJ1-4
abundance: once

CDR3nt: TGTGCCAGCAGCTTCGGGAACGAGCAGTACTTC
CDR3aa: CASSFGNEQYF
d_gene: .
v_gene: TRBV5-6
j_gene: TRBJ2-7
abundance: .

CDR3nt: TGTGCCAGCAGCCTCCTTAGCGGGGCAAACACCGGGGAGCTGTTTTTT
CDR3aa: CASSLLSGANTGELFF
d_gene: TRBD2
v_gene: TRBV28
j_gene: TRBJ2-2
abundance: once

CDR3nt: TGCGCCAGCAGTACTTATGGGGATAGGGGGAACACTGAAGCTTTCTTT
CDR3aa: CASSTYGDRGNTEAFF
d_gene: .
v_gene: TRBV10-2
j_gene: TRBJ1-1
abundance: .

CDR3nt: TGTGCCAGCATGTGGGGGGAGGGCGCACCCGGAGAGCAGTACTTC
CDR3aa: CASMWGEGAPGEQYF
d_gene: TRBD2
v_gene: TRBV2
j_gene: TRBJ2-7
abundance: .